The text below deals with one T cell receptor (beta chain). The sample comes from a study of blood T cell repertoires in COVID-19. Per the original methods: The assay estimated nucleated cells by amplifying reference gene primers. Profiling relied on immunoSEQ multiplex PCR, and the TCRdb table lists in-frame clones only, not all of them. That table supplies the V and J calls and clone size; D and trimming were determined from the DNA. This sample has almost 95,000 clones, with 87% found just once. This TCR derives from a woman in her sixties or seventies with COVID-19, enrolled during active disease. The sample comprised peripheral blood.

CDR3 coding DNA: TGTGCCACCCAGGGGGCAACTAATGAAAAACTGTTTTTT. Protein: CATQGATNEKLFF. V is TRBV24-1 and J is TRBJ1-4, with 7 bases fitting TRBD1. The CDR3 has 13 residues. V trimming: 9 bases; J trimming: 0 bases; junction bases outside the gene matches: 0. CDR1 and CDR2 (germline): KGHDR, SFDVKD.